The next 18 T cell receptor beta chains were all read from a single sample in a study of T cell responses to AZD1222 COVID-19 vaccine. Method: immunoSEQ multiplex PCR; TCRdb's copy keeps in-frame clones and lacks some. This sample has 100,000 to 120,000 clones, with 88% found just once. The sequencing used peripheral blood, collected 28 days after the second AZD1222 dose. These receptors originate from an adult who received the AZD1222 COVID-19 vaccine.

The V and J genes are TRBV11-3 and TRBJ2-2; TRBD1 might be the D (5 bases). With 2 bases removed from V and 3 bases from J, the gap between germline ends came to 7 bases. The germline gives CDR1 SGHNT, CDR2 YENEEA. CDR3 length: 14 amino acids. The CDR3 is CASSLRGYTGELFF. The CDR3 DNA is TGTGCCAGCAGCTTAAGGGGCTACACCGGGGAGCTGTTTTTT.

The chain couples TRBV7-2 to TRBJ1-2; TRBD1 matches 7 bases. V gave up 5 bases and J gave up 3 bases; unmatched junction bases: 3. Germline assignment: CDR1 SGHTA and CDR2 FQGNSA. The length of the CDR3 is 13 residues. In DNA form, the CDR3 reads TGTGCCAGCAGCAACGACAGGGACTATGGCTACACCTTC. Protein product: CASSNDRDYGYTF.

This clone showed up just a few times. The chain carries TRBV5-1 and TRBJ1-6; D might be TRBD1 (5 bases). Germline V gives CDR1 SGHRS, CDR2 YFSETQ. The CDR3 is made up of 15 amino acids. Trimming removed 0 bases from V and 9 bases from J, with 13 bases in between. The CDR3 DNA sequence: TGCGCCAGCAGCTTGGGAGGGCCCCAGGGTTCACCCCTCCACTTT. Translating it yields CASSLGGPQGSPLHF.

The CDR3 loop reads CASSLAWGEGAFF. For the CDR3, the DNA is TGTGCCAGCAGCTTAGCATGGGGTGAAGGAGCTTTCTTT. The chain couples TRBV7-2 to TRBJ1-1; no clear D gene. This CDR3 comprises 13 residues. The V end lost 0 bases, the J end lost 10 bases, and 12 bases lay between the germline ends. Germline CDR1 and CDR2: SGHTA and FQGNSA.

The rearrangement links TRBV28 to TRBJ1-5; D not certain. Germline V gene data show CDR1 as MDHEN and CDR2 as SYDVKM. The CDR3 has 13 residues. Trimming took off 5 bases at V and 11 bases at J, with 16 bases between the two ends. This chain's CDR3 is CASSLAQLPAQHF. The CDR3 DNA is TGTGCCAGCAGTCTCGCGCAGCTACCGGCCCAGCATTTT.

The chain joins TRBV19 to TRBJ1-1, with unresolved D. The length of the CDR3 is 13 residues. Germline V lookup: CDR1 LNHDA, CDR2 SQIVND (reference sequence). Trimming took off 6 bases at V and 7 bases at J, with 15 bases between the two ends. The CDR3 DNA sequence: TGTGCCAGTAGATCCTCTGTGGCGGATGAAGCTTTCTTT. Translating it yields CASRSSVADEAFF.

This chain links TRBV2 with TRBJ1-1; 7 bases are a match to TRBD1. Germline CDR1 is SNHLY and CDR2 is FYNNEI. J was trimmed by 1 base and V by 6 bases; bases with no gene match: 5. This CDR3 has 14 amino acids. The CDR3 here is CASRARGGNTEAFF. CDR3 in DNA: TGTGCCAGCAGGGCCAGGGGGGGGAACACTGAAGCTTTCTTT.

V gene TRBV5-1 combines with J gene TRBJ2-3; 9 bases fit TRBD2. The CDR3 covers 17 residues. Germline V gene data show CDR1 as SGHRS and CDR2 as YFSETQ. After removal of 0 bases from V and 2 bases from J, the junction contained 7 bases not matched to a gene. As DNA, the CDR3 is TGCGCCAGCAGCTTGGGTTTTAGCGGGGGACCCACAGATACGCAGTATTTT. Translated: CASSLGFSGGPTDTQYF.

There are a few counts of this clone. This chain connects TRBV7-2 to TRBJ1-5; 12 bases are shared with TRBD1. V was clipped by 1 base and J by 7 bases; unmatched bases: 5. The CDR3 extends over 16 amino acids. Germline V CDR1 and CDR2: SGHTA, FQGNSA. The CDR3 nucleotides are TGTGCCAGCAGCTTAGGGGGACAGGGGGCAGCACAGCCCCAGCATTTT. Protein product: CASSLGGQGAAQPQHF.

This chain uses TRBV7-2 with TRBJ1-6; D gene unclear. Germline-derived CDR1 and CDR2 are SGHTA and FQGNSA. This CDR3 region has 13 residues. The V gene lost 5 bases and the J gene lost 8 bases, with 10 bases spanning the gap. CDR3 nucleotide sequence: TGTGCCAGCAGCCTCGCGTGGGATTCACCCCTCCACTTT. Translated, it gives CASSLAWDSPLHF.

The chain is built from TRBV6-5 and TRBJ1-5; D gene uncertain. This CDR3 is built from 15 residues. Per germline, CDR1 MNHEY and CDR2 SVGAGI. V was trimmed by 6 bases and J by 0 bases, leaving 12 bases between them. CDR3 in amino acids: CASRGQRASNQPQHF. CDR3 sequence (DNA): TGTGCCAGCAGAGGTCAGAGGGCTAGCAATCAGCCCCAGCATTTT.

V gene TRBV6-5 combines with J gene TRBJ1-1; D is undetermined. The CDR3 runs to 13 residues. Trimming stripped 10 bases from V and 1 base from J, with 13 bases between. Germline CDR1 MNHEY, CDR2 SVGAGI. The CDR3 sequence is CANGRYSNTEAFF. The CDR3 DNA follows: TGTGCCAACGGACGCTACTCGAACACTGAAGCTTTCTTT.

The count of this clone is one. The CDR3 sequence: CASSPDRGHNNSPLHF. For the CDR3, the DNA is TGTGCCAGCAGTCCGGACAGGGGGCACAATAATTCACCCCTCCACTTT. V is TRBV6-2 or TRBV6-3 and J is TRBJ1-6, with TRBD1 identical over 11 bases. V was pared by 5 bases and J by 5 bases, with 5 bases of the junction left unmatched. The germline CDR1 and CDR2 sequences are MNHEY and SVGEGT. This CDR3 has 16 amino acids.

The genes are TRBV6-2 or TRBV6-3 and TRBJ1-1; D gene uncertain. Trimming shortened V by 2 bases and J by 3 bases, and 7 bases separated the two germline ends. Germline loops: CDR1 MNHEY, CDR2 SVGEGT. CDR3 length: 13 amino acids. The CDR3 sequence is CASSYGVDTEAFF. DNA for the CDR3: TGTGCCAGCAGTTACGGGGTTGACACTGAAGCTTTCTTT.

The rearrangement links TRBV6-5 to TRBJ1-2; D not certain. Germline V gene data show CDR1 as MNHEY and CDR2 as SVGAGI. The CDR3 is 12 residues long. Between the trimmed V and J ends, which lost 5 bases and 2 bases, there was a span of 6 bases. CDR3 DNA: TGTGCCAGCAGTCAACAGAACTATGGCTACACCTTC. It codes for CASSQQNYGYTF.

Only one count was recorded for this clone. The rearrangement joins TRBV20-1 to TRBJ2-7, with D unclear. Germline CDR1 and CDR2: DFQATT and SNEGSKA (reference sequence). This CDR3 comprises 13 residues. Trimming took off 3 bases at V and 2 bases at J, with 11 bases between the two ends. The CDR3 bases are TGCAGTGCTAGTCGGGTAAGCACCTACGAGCAGTACTTC. This codes for CSASRVSTYEQYF.

The chain is built from TRBV3-1 (or the pseudogene TRBV3-2) and TRBJ2-1; D is perhaps TRBD1 (5 bases). CDR3 length: 15 amino acids. V lost 3 bases, J lost 1 base, and 10 bases lay in between. Germline CDR1 and CDR2: LGHDT and YNNKEL (reference sequence). The CDR3 is CASSQQGLSYNEQFF. The CDR3 DNA is TGTGCCAGCAGCCAGCAGGGCTTGTCCTACAATGAGCAGTTCTTC.

The rearrangement uses TRBV12-3 or TRBV12-4 and TRBJ1-1; no clear D gene. CDR3 length equals 13 residues. With 7 bases removed from V and 5 bases from J, the gap between germline ends came to 14 bases. CDR3 sequence reads: CASTRGERTEAFF. CDR3 DNA sequence: TGTGCCAGCACTCGAGGCGAGCGGACTGAAGCTTTCTTT.